This T cell receptor (beta chain) was observed in a study of T cell responses to AZD1222 COVID-19 vaccine. CDR3 length: 12 residues. Germline assignment: CDR1 MDHEN and CDR2 SYDVKM. V dropped 7 bases and J dropped 4 bases, with 7 bases sitting between them. Sequencing used immunoSEQ multiplex PCR; TCRdb keeps in-frame clones, though not all of them. Among 150,000 to 200,000 clones listed, about 90% were seen once. V usage is TRBV28 and J usage is TRBJ1-4; the D is unclear. The clonotype comes from an adult who received the AZD1222 COVID-19 vaccine. This specimen was peripheral blood, taken 28 days after the second AZD1222 dose. The CDR3 DNA reads as TGTGCCAGCAAAGATAATAATGAAAAACTGTTTTTT. This translates into CASKDNNEKLFF.